This record covers a single TCR beta chain. What it binds is not known. The data originate from a study of cytomegalovirus exposure and HLA in healthy donors. Findings and caveats of the study: In vitro testing confirmed three CMV-associated chains as specific for CMV antigens. The study designated roughly 150 TCR beta chains cytomegalovirus-associated.

The CDR3 consists of 15 residues. Trimming took off 1 base at V and 10 bases at J, with 14 bases between the two ends. CDR1 SEHNR and CDR2 FQNEAQ come from the germline V gene (reference sequence). PCR used 60 Vbeta primers and 13 Jbeta primers. Assay: immunoSEQ multiplex PCR; the TCRdb copy retains only in-frame clones and omits some. The table lists roughly 150,000 clones, roughly 80% of them singletons, with 2% to 3% in the top ten. This clonotype was obtained from a male donor in good health and CMV-seronegative. Sequenced material: PBMCs. This chain uses TRBV7-9 with TRBJ1-6; tentatively, D is TRBD1 (6 bases). The CDR3 sequence: CASSLVLGGDSPLHF. The CDR3 region has the DNA TGTGCCAGCAGCTTAGTGTTAGGGGGGGACTCACCCCTCCACTTT.